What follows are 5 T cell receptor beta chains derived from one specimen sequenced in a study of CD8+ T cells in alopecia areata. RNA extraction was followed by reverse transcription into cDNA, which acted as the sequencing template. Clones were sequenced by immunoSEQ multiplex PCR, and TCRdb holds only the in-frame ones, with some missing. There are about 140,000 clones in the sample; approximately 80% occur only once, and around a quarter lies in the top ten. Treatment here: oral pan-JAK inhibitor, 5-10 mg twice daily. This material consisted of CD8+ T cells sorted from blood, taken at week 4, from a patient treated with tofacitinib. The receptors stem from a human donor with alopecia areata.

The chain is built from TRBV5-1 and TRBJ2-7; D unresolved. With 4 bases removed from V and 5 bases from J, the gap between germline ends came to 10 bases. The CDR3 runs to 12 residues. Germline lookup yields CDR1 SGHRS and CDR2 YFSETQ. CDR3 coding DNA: TGCGCCAGCAGCATCGGACCCCACGAGCAGTACTTC. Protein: CASSIGPHEQYF.

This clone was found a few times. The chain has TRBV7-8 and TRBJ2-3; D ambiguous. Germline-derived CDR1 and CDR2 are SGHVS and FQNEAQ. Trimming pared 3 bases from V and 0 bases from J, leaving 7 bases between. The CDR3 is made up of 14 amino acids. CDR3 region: CASSLGSSTDTQYF. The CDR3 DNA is TGTGCCAGCAGCTTGGGCAGCAGCACAGATACGCAGTATTTT.

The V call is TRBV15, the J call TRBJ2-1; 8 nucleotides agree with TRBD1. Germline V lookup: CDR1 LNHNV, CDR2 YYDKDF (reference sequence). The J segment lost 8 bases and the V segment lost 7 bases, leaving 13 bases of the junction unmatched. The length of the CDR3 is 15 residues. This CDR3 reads CATTRDRTTIHEQFF. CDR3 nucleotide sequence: TGTGCCACCACACGGGACAGGACAACTATCCATGAGCAGTTCTTC. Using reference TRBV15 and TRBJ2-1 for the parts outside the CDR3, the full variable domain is DAMVIQNPRYQVTQFGKPVTLSCSQTLNHNVMYWYQQKSSQAPKLLFHYYDKDFNNEADTPDNFQSRRPNTSFCFLDIRSPGLGDTAMYLCATTRDRTTIHEQFFGPGTRLTVL.

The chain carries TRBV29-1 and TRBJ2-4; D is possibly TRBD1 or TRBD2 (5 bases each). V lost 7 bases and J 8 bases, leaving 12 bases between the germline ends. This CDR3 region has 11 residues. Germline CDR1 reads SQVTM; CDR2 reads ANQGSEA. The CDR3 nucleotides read TGCAGCGGTGGGACGTCGGACATTCAGTACTTC. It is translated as CSGGTSDIQYF. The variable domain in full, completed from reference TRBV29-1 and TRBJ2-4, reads SAVISQKPSRDICQRGTSLTIQCQVDSQVTMMFWYRQQPGQSLTLIATANQGSEATYESGFVIDKFPISRPNLTFSTLTVSNMSPEDSSIYLCSGGTSDIQYFGAGTRLSVL.

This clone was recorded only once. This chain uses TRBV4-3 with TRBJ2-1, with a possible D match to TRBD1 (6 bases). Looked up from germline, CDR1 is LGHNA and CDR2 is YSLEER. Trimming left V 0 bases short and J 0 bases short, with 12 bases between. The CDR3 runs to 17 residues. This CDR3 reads CASSQDRDRSSYNEQFF. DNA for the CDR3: TGCGCCAGCAGCCAAGATAGAGACAGGAGCTCCTACAATGAGCAGTTCTTC.